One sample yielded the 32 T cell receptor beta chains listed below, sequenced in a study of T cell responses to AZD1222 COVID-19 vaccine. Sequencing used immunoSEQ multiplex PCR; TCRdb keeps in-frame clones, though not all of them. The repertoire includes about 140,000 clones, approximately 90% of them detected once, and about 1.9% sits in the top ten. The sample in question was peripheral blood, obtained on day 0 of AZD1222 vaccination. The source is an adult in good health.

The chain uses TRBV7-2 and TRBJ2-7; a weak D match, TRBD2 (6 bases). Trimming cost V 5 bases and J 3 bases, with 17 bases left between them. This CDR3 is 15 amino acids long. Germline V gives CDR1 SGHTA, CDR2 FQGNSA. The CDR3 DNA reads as TGTGCCAGCAGCCCGGGGGTTGTGCCGGTCTACGAGCAGTACTTC. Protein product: CASSPGVVPVYEQYF.

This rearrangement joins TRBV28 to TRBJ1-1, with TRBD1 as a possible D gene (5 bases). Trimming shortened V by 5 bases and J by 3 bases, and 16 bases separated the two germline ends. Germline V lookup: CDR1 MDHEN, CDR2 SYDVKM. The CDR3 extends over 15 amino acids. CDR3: CASSPHLGPYTEAFF. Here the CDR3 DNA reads TGTGCCAGCAGTCCCCATCTGGGACCTTACACTGAAGCTTTCTTT.

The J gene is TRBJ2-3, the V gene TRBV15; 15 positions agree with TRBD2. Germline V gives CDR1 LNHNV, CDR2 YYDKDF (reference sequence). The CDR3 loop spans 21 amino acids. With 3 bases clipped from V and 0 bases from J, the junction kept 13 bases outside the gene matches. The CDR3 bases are TGTGCCACCAGCAGTGCCTTGTCCGGGACTAGCGGGAGGCCTAGCACAGATACGCAGTATTTT. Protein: CATSSALSGTSGRPSTDTQYF. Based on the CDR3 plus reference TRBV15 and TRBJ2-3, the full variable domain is DAMVIQNPRYQVTQFGKPVTLSCSQTLNHNVMYWYQQKSSQAPKLLFHYYDKDFNNEADTPDNFQSRRPNTSFCFLDIRSPGLGDTAMYLCATSSALSGTSGRPSTDTQYFGPGTRLTVL.

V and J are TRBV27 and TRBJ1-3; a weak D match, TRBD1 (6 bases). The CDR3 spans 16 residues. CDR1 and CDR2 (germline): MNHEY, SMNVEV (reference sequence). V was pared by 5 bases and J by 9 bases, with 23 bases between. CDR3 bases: TGTGCCAGCAGTACCACCGGGACACTGCCTGGGGCCACCATATATTTT. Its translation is CASSTTGTLPGATIYF.

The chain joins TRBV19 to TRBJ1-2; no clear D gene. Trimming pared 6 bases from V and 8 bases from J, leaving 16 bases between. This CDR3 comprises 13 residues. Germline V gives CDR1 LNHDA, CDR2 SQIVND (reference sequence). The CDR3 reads CASSQGPGWGYTF. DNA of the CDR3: TGTGCCAGTAGCCAAGGACCCGGGTGGGGCTACACCTTC.

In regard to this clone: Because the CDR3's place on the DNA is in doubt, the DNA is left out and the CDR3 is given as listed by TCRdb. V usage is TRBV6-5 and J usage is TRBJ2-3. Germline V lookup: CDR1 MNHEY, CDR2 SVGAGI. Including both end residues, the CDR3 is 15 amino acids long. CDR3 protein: CASSSGASSTDTQYF.

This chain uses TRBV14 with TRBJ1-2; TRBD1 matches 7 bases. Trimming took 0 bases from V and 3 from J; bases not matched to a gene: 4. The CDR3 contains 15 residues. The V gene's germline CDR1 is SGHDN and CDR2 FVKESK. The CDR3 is CASSQDDRVDYGYTF. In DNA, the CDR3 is TGTGCCAGCAGCCAAGATGACAGGGTGGACTATGGCTACACCTTC. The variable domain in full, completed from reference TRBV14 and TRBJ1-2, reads EAGVTQFPSHSVIEKGQTVTLRCDPISGHDNLYWYRRVMGKEIKFLLHFVKESKQDESGMPNNRFLAERTGGTYSTLKVQPAELEDSGVYFCASSQDDRVDYGYTFGSGTRLTVV.

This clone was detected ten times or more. CDR3 DNA sequence: TGTGCCAGCAGTGATTGGGACAGGGGCCGCGGCTACACCTTC. It codes for CASSDWDRGRGYTF. The chain is built from TRBV6-4 and TRBJ1-2, with 10 bases matching TRBD1. V was pared by 3 bases and J by 8 bases, with 6 bases of the junction left unmatched. The CDR3 runs to 14 residues. Germline CDR1 reads MRHNA; CDR2 reads SNTAGT.

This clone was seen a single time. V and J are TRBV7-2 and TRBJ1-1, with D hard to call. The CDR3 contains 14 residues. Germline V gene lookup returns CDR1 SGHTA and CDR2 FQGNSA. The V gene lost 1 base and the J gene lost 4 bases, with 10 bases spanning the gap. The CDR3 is CASSLEGFATEAFF. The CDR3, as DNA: TGTGCCAGCAGCTTAGAAGGTTTCGCCACTGAAGCTTTCTTT.

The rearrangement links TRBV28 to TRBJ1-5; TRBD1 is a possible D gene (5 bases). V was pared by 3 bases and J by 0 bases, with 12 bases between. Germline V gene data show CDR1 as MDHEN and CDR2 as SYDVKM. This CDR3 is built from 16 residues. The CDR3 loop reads CASSFHSRGSNQPQHF. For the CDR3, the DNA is TGTGCCAGCAGTTTTCACTCAAGGGGTAGCAATCAGCCCCAGCATTTT.

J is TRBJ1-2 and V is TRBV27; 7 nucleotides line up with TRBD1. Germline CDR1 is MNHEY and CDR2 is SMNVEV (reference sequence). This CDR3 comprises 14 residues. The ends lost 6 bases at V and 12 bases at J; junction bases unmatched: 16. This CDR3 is CASSPSKGATGDTF. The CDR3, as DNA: TGTGCCAGCAGCCCCAGTAAGGGGGCAACTGGAGACACCTTC.

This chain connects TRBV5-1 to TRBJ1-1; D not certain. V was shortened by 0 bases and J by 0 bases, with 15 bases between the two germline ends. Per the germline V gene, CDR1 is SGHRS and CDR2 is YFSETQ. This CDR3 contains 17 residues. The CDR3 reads CASSLGTRSKVNTEAFF. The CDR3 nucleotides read TGCGCCAGCAGCTTGGGAACACGTTCCAAGGTGAACACTGAAGCTTTCTTT. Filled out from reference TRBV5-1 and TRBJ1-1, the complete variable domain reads KAGVTQTPRYLIKTRGQQVTLSCSPISGHRSVSWYQQTPGQGLQFLFEYFSETQRNKGNFPGRFSGRQFSNSRSEMNVSTLELGDSALYLCASSLGTRSKVNTEAFFGQGTRLTVV.

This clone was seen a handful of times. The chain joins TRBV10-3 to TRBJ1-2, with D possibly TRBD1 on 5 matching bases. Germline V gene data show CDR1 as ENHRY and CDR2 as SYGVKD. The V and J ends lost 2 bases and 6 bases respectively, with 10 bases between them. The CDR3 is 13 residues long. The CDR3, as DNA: TGTGCCATCAGTGAGGCTAGGGGTGATGGCTACACCTTC. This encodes CAISEARGDGYTF.

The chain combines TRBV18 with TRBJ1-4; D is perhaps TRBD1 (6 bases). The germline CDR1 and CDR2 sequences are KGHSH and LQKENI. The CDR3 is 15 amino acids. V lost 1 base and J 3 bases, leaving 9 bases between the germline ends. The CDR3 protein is CASSPRGQSNEKLFF. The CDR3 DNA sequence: TGTGCCAGCTCACCACGAGGACAGTCTAATGAAAAACTGTTTTTT.

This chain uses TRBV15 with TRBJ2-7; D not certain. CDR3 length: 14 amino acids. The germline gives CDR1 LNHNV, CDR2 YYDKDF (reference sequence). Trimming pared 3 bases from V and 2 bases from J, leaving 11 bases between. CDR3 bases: TGTGCCACCAGCAGTAAACTTTCGGCCTACGAGCAGTACTTC. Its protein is CATSSKLSAYEQYF.

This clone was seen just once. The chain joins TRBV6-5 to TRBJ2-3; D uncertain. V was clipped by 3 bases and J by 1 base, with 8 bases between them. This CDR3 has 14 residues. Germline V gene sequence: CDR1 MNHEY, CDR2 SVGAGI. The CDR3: CASSYALGTDTQYF. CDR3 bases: TGTGCCAGCAGTTATGCCCTGGGCACAGATACGCAGTATTTT.

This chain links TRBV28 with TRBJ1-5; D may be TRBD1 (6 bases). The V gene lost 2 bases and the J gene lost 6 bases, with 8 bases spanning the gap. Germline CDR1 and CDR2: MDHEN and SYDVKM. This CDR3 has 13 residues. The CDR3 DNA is TGTGCCAGCAGTTTAAGGGGGGGTCAGCCCCAGCATTTT. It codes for CASSLRGGQPQHF.

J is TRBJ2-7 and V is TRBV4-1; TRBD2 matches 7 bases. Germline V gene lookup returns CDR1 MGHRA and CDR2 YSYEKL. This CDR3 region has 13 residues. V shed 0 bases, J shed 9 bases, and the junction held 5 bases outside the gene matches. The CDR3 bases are TGCGCCAGCAGCCAAGATCTAGCGGCGGGGCAGTACTTC. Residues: CASSQDLAAGQYF.

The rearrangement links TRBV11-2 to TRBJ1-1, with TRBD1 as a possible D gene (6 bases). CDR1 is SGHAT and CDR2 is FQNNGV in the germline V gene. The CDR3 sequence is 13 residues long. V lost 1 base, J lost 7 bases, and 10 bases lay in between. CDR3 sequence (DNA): TGTGCCAGCAGCTTAGGGTGGGGGCTTGAAGCTTTCTTT. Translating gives CASSLGWGLEAFF.

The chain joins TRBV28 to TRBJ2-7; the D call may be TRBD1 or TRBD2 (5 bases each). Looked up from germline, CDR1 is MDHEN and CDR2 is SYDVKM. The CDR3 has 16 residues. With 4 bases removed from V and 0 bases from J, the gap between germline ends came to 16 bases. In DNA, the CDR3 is TGTGCCAGCAGTTCGGGGCCCCAGCGAAGCTCCTACGAGCAGTACTTC. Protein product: CASSSGPQRSSYEQYF. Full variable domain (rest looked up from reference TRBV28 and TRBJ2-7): DVKVTQSSRYLVKRTGEKVFLECVQDMDHENMFWYRQDPGLGLRLIYFSYDVKMKEKGDIPEGYSVSREKKERFSLILESASTNQTSMYLCASSSGPQRSSYEQYFGPGTRLTVT.

In nucleotides, the CDR3 is TGTGCCAGCAGCCACGGACAAAGGGACATTCTAGGAAACGCTTTCTTT. Its translation is CASSHGQRDILGNAFF. The chain has TRBV4-2 and TRBJ1-1; tentatively, D is TRBD1 (6 bases). Trimming left V 3 bases short and J 11 bases short, with 25 bases between. CDR1 and CDR2 from the germline V gene are LGHNA and YNFKEQ. There are 16 residues in the CDR3.

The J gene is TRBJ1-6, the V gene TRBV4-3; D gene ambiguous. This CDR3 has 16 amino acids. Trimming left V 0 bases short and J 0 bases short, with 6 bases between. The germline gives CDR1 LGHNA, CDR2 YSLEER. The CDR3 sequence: CASSQDRGSYNSPLHF. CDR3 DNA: TGCGCCAGCAGCCAAGATCGGGGCTCCTATAATTCACCCCTCCACTTT.

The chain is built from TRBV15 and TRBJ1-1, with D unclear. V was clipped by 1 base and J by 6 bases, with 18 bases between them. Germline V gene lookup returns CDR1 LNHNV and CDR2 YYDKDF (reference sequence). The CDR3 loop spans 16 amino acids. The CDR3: CATSRGGFSPRAEAFF. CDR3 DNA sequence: TGTGCCACCAGCAGAGGGGGATTTTCCCCGCGGGCTGAAGCTTTCTTT.

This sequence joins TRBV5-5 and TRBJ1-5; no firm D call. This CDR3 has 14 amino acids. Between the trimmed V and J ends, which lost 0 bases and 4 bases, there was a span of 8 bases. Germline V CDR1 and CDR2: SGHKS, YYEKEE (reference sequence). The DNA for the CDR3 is TGTGCCAGCAGCTTGGCGTATCAAAATCAGCCCCAGCATTTT. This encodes CASSLAYQNQPQHF.

The CDR3 sequence is CASSSVGQVREKLFF. DNA for the CDR3: TGTGCCAGCAGCTCCGTAGGGCAGGTGCGTGAAAAACTGTTTTTT. The genes are TRBV28 and TRBJ1-4; D uncertain. The CDR3 runs to 15 residues. CDR1 is MDHEN and CDR2 is SYDVKM in the germline V gene. The V end was cut by 6 bases, the J end by 7 bases, with 18 bases between.

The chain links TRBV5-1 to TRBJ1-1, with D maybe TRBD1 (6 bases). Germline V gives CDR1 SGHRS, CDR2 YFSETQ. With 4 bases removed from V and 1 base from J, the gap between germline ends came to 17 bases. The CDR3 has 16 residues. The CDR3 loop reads CASSPDKGQRNTEAFF. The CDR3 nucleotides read TGCGCCAGCAGCCCGGATAAAGGACAGAGGAACACTGAAGCTTTCTTT.

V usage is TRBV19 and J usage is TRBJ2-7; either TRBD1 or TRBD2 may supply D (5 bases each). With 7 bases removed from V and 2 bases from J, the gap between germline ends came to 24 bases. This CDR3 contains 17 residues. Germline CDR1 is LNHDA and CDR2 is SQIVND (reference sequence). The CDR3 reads CASKGRVSSRDAYEQYF. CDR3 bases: TGTGCCAGTAAAGGGCGTGTAAGTTCTCGGGACGCCTACGAGCAGTACTTC.

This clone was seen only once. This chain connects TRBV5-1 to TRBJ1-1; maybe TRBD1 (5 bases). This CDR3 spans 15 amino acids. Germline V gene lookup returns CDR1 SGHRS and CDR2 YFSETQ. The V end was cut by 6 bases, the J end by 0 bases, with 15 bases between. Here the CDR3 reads CASTIAGGMNTEAFF. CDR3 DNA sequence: TGCGCCAGCACCATTGCGGGGGGGATGAACACTGAAGCTTTCTTT.

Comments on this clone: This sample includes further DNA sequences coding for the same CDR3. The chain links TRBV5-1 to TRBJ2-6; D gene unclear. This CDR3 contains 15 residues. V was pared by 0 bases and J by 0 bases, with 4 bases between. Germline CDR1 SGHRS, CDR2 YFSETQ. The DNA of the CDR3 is TGCGCCAGCAGCTTGGAGGGCTCTGGGGCCAACGTCCTGACTTTC. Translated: CASSLEGSGANVLTF.

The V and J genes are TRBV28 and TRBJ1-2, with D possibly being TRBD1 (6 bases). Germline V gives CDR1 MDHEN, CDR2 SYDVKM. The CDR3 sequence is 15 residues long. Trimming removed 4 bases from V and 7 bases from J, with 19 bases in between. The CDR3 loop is CASSSLGGAGGGYTF. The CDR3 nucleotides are TGTGCCAGCAGTTCCTTAGGGGGGGCTGGTGGTGGCTACACCTTC.

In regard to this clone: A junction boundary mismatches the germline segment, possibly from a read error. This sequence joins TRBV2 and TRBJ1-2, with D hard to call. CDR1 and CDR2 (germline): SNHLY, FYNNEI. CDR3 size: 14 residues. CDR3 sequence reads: CASRIASGPYGYSF. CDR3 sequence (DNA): TGTGCCAGCAGGATCGCCTCGGGTCCCTATGGCTACTCCTTC.

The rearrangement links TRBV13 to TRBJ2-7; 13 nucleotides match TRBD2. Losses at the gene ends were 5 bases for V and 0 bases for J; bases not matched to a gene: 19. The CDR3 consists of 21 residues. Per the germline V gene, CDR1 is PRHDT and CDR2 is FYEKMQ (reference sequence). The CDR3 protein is CASSPRGTSGTSGAHSYEQYF. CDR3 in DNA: TGTGCCAGCAGCCCGAGGGGGACGTCCGGGACTAGCGGGGCCCACTCCTACGAGCAGTACTTC.